A single sample is the source of the 16 T cell receptor beta chains below, sequenced in a study of cytomegalovirus exposure and HLA in healthy donors. PCR used 60 Vbeta primers and 13 Jbeta primers. Data came from immunoSEQ multiplex PCR; TCRdb stores just in-frame clones and leaves some out. The sample gives under 200,000 clones, 86% of which show up once; roughly 2% is in the top ten. What was sequenced was PBMCs. All receptors come from a woman younger than 35 in good health and CMV-seronegative.

The chain combines TRBV19 with TRBJ2-3; TRBD1 is a possible D gene (5 bases). This CDR3 spans 14 amino acids. CDR1 LNHDA and CDR2 SQIVND come from the germline V gene (reference sequence). The V gene lost 4 bases and the J gene lost 2 bases, with 10 bases spanning the gap. CDR3 amino acids: CASSTGFLTDTQYF. DNA for the CDR3: TGTGCCAGTAGTACAGGGTTTCTCACAGATACGCAGTATTTT.

This chain links TRBV19 with TRBJ2-5; D is possibly TRBD2 (6 bases). V lost 5 bases and J lost 5, with 21 bases in between. Germline values: CDR1 LNHDA, CDR2 SQIVND (reference sequence). The CDR3 spans 16 residues. Here the CDR3 DNA reads TGTGCCAGTAGTGCCGGGACTGTGCAAGGGGTCGAGACCCAGTACTTC. This encodes CASSAGTVQGVETQYF.

The genes are TRBV5-1 and TRBJ2-3, with D possibly TRBD1 on 5 matching bases. V lost 4 bases and J lost 4, with 10 bases in between. Germline values: CDR1 SGHRS, CDR2 YFSETQ. This CDR3 region has 13 residues. The CDR3, as DNA: TGCGCCAGCAGCCCTAGGGGTCCAGATACGCAGTATTTT. This encodes CASSPRGPDTQYF.

V usage is TRBV4-1 and J usage is TRBJ2-6; TRBD1 is a possible D gene (5 bases). Germline V gene data show CDR1 as MGHRA and CDR2 as YSYEKL. Trimming pared 2 bases from V and 0 bases from J, leaving 11 bases between. This CDR3 has 17 residues. For the CDR3, the DNA is TGCGCCAGCAGCCAATTGACAGCCCGCTCTGGGGCCAACGTCCTGACTTTC. This encodes CASSQLTARSGANVLTF.

This chain joins TRBV2 and TRBJ1-1, with D perhaps matching TRBD1 (5 bases). CDR1 and CDR2 (germline): SNHLY, FYNNEI. V shed 5 bases and J shed 0 bases, with 19 bases lying between them. The length of the CDR3 is 17 residues. The DNA of the CDR3 is TGTGCCAGCAGTCTACCCCGCCGACAGTACTTGAACACTGAAGCTTTCTTT. It encodes CASSLPRRQYLNTEAFF.

This rearrangement joins TRBV7-9 to TRBJ2-2; D gene ambiguous. The CDR3 is 12 amino acids. The germline CDR1 and CDR2 sequences are SEHNR and FQNEAQ (reference sequence). CDR3 in amino acids: CSTPQPTGELFF. The CDR3 nucleotides read TGTTCCACCCCACAGCCTACAGGGGAGCTGTTTTTT.

This chain joins TRBV27 and TRBJ2-1, with a tentative D call TRBD2 (6 bases). Germline CDR1 and CDR2: MNHEY and SMNVEV (reference sequence). The V gene lost 8 bases and the J gene lost 2 bases, with 10 bases spanning the gap. The CDR3 is 13 amino acids. CDR3 protein: CASRDWTYNEQFF. In DNA, the CDR3 is TGTGCCAGCCGGGACTGGACCTACAATGAGCAGTTCTTC.

J is TRBJ2-7 and V is TRBV7-2; D remains unclear. Germline CDR1 reads SGHTA; CDR2 reads FQGNSA. V dropped 5 bases and J dropped 3 bases, with 17 bases sitting between them. CDR3 size: 15 residues. CDR3 sequence reads: CASSPLMGLYYEQYF. CDR3 nucleotide sequence: TGTGCCAGCAGCCCCCTTATGGGCCTTTACTACGAGCAGTACTTC.

V is TRBV5-4 and J is TRBJ1-1, with D possibly TRBD1 on 6 matching bases. The CDR3 consists of 13 residues. V lost 6 bases and J lost 1, with 10 bases in between. CDR1 SGHNT and CDR2 YYREEE come from the germline V gene (reference sequence). The CDR3 nucleotides read TGTGCCAGCAAGACAGGCCAGAACACTGAAGCTTTCTTT. Residues: CASKTGQNTEAFF. The full variable domain, in which reference TRBV5-4 and TRBJ1-1 provide the parts outside the CDR3, is ETGVTQSPTHLIKTRGQQVTLRCSSQSGHNTVSWYQQALGQGPQFIFQYYREEENGRGNFPPRFSGLQFPNYSSELNVNALELDDSALYLCASKTGQNTEAFFGQGTRLTVV.

In its sample, this clone was seen a few times. This sequence joins TRBV5-6 and TRBJ1-5, with 7 positions matching TRBD1. Losses at the gene ends were 4 bases for V and 7 bases for J; bases not matched to a gene: 5. This CDR3 region has 13 residues. The germline CDR1 and CDR2 sequences are SGHDT and YYEEEE. The DNA for the CDR3 is TGTGCCAGCAGCGCAGGGGGGTTGCAGCCCCAGCATTTT. Translating gives CASSAGGLQPQHF. Looking up the rest from reference TRBV5-6 and TRBJ1-5 gives the full variable domain: DAGVTQSPTHLIKTRGQQVTLRCSPKSGHDTVSWYQQALGQGPQFIFQYYEEEERQRGNFPDRFSGHQFPNYSSELNVNALLLGDSALYLCASSAGGLQPQHFGDGTRLSIL.

The rearrangement links TRBV19 to TRBJ2-5, with TRBD2 identical over 11 bases. The CDR3 covers 15 residues. Germline loops: CDR1 LNHDA, CDR2 SQIVND (reference sequence). V dropped 2 bases and J dropped 4; count of bases not matched to a gene: 3. CDR3 region: CASSITSGRGETQYF. In DNA form, the CDR3 reads TGTGCCAGTAGTATAACTAGCGGGAGAGGAGAGACCCAGTACTTC.

The V and J genes are TRBV29-1 and TRBJ1-1, with D possibly being TRBD1 (5 bases). This CDR3 region has 12 residues. CDR1 is SQVTM and CDR2 is ANQGSEA in the germline V gene. V lost 3 bases and J 5 bases, leaving 10 bases between the germline ends. The CDR3 protein is CSVDRVGTEAFF. CDR3 DNA sequence: TGCAGCGTTGACAGGGTAGGAACTGAAGCTTTCTTT.

As concerns this clone: The junction shows a germline mismatch at one end, possibly a read error. The gene calls are TRBV7-9 and TRBJ2-1, with D maybe TRBD2 (6 bases). CDR1 SEHNR and CDR2 FQNEAQ come from the germline V gene (reference sequence). The CDR3 consists of 15 residues. In DNA, the CDR3 is TGTTCCAGCAGCCTACGGGCGGGATCTGACAATGAGCAGTTCTTC. It encodes CSSSLRAGSDNEQFF.

The CDR3 region is CTSSPRTRSEQYF. The CDR3 DNA reads TGCACCAGCAGCCCCCGGACTAGGAGCGAGCAGTACTTC. The chain has TRBV1 and TRBJ2-7; the listed D gene, TRBD2, was not tested against the DNA. TRBV1 is listed as a pseudogene. The CDR3 covers 13 residues.

The rearrangement joins TRBV2 to TRBJ2-1, with 8 bases fitting TRBD2. Germline loops: CDR1 SNHLY, CDR2 FYNNEI. CDR3 length: 20 residues. The V segment lost 1 base and the J segment 3 bases; nucleotides outside the gene matches: 17. The CDR3 protein is CASSEDDSELADQYYNEQFF. CDR3 DNA sequence: TGTGCCAGCAGTGAAGACGATTCAGAACTAGCGGACCAATACTACAATGAGCAGTTCTTC.

This chain joins TRBV28 and TRBJ1-1; no clear D. The ends were cut back, 6 bases at V and 3 bases at J, with 17 bases in the middle. This CDR3 comprises 15 residues. CDR1 is MDHEN, CDR2 SYDVKM, per germline. This CDR3 reads CASSLPGKADTEAFF. For the CDR3, the DNA is TGTGCCAGCAGCTTACCGGGGAAGGCGGACACTGAAGCTTTCTTT. Drawing the rest from reference TRBV28 and TRBJ1-1, the complete variable domain is DVKVTQSSRYLVKRTGEKVFLECVQDMDHENMFWYRQDPGLGLRLIYFSYDVKMKEKGDIPEGYSVSREKKERFSLILESASTNQTSMYLCASSLPGKADTEAFFGQGTRLTVV.